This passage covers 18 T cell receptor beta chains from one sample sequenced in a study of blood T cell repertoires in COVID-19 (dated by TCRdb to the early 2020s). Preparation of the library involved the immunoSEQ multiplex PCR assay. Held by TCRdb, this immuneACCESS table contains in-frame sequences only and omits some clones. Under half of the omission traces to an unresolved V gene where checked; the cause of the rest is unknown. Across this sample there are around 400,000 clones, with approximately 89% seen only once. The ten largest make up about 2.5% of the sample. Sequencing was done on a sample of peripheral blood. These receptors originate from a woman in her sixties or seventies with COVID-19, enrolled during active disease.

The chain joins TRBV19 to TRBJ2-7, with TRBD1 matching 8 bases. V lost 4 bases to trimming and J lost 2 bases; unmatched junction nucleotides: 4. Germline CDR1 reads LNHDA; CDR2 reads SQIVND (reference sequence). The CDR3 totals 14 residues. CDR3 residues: CASSTGQGPYEQYF. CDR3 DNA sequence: TGTGCCAGTAGTACTGGACAGGGTCCCTACGAGCAGTACTTC.

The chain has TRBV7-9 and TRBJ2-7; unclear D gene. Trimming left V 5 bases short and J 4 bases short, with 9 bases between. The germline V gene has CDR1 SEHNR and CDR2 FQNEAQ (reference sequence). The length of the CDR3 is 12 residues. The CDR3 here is CASSPLQYEQYF. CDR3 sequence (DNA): TGTGCCAGCAGCCCCCTCCAGTACGAGCAGTACTTC.

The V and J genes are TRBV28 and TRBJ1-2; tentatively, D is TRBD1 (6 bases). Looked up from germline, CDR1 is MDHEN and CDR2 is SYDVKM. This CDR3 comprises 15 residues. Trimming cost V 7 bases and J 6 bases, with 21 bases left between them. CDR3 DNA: TGTGCCAGCACCCCGAGGGGGACCGGTAGGCATGGCTACACCTTC. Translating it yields CASTPRGTGRHGYTF.

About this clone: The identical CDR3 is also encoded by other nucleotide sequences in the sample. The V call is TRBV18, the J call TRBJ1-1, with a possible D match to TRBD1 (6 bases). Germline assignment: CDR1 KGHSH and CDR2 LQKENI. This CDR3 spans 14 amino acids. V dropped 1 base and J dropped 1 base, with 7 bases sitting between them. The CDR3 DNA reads TGTGCCAGCTCACCACAGGGACAGAACACTGAAGCTTTCTTT. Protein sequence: CASSPQGQNTEAFF.

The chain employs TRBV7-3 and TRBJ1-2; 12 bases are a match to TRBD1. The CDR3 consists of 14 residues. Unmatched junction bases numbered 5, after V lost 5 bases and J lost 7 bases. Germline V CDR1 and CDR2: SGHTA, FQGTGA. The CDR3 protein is CASSPGTGGPGYTF. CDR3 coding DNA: TGTGCCAGCAGCCCAGGGACAGGGGGCCCTGGCTACACCTTC.

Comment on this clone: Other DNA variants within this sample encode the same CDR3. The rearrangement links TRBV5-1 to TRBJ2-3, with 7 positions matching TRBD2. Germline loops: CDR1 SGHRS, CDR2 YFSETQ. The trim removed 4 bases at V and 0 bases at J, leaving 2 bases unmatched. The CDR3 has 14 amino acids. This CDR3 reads CASSRGGSTDTQYF. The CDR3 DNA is TGCGCCAGCAGCCGGGGAGGGAGCACAGATACGCAGTATTTT.

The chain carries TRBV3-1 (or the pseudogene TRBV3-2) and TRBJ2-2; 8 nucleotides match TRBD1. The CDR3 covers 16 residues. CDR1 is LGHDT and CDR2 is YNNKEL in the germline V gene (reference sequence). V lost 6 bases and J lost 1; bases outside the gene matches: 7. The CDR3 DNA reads TGTGCCAGCAGACAACCTGGGACAGGGAACACCGGGGAGCTGTTTTTT. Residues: CASRQPGTGNTGELFF.

CDR3 DNA sequence: TGTGCCAGCAGTGGCTGGACTAGCGGGGTCACAGATACGCAGTATTTT. Translated, it gives CASSGWTSGVTDTQYF. V and J are TRBV28 and TRBJ2-3, with 12 positions matching TRBD2. Germline CDR1 is MDHEN and CDR2 is SYDVKM. V dropped 5 bases and J dropped 2; count of bases not matched to a gene: 5. CDR3 size: 16 residues.

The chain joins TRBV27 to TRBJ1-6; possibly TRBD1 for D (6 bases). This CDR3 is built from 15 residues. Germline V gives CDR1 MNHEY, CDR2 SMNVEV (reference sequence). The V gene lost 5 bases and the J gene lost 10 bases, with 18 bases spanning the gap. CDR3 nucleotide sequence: TGTGCCAGCAGTCCGAACTTACAGGGAAGCTCACCCCTCCACTTT. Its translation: CASSPNLQGSSPLHF.

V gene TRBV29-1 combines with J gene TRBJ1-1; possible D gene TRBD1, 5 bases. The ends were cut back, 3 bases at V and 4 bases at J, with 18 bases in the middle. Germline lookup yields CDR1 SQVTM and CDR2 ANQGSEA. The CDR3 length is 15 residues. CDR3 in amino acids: CSVESRGRGGTEAFF. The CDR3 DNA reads TGCAGCGTTGAGAGTAGAGGCCGGGGGGGCACTGAAGCTTTCTTT.

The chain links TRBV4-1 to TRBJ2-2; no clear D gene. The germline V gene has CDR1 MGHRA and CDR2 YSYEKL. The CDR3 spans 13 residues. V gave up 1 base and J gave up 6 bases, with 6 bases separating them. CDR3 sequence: CASSQGSAGELFF. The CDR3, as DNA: TGCGCCAGCAGCCAAGGGAGCGCCGGGGAGCTGTTTTTT.

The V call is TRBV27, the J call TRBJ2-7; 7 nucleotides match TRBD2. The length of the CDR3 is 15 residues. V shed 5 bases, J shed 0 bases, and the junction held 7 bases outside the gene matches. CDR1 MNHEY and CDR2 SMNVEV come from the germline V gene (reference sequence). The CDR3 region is CASSPRGGVSYEQYF. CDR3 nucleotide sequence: TGTGCCAGCAGTCCGCGGGGAGGGGTCTCCTACGAGCAGTACTTC.

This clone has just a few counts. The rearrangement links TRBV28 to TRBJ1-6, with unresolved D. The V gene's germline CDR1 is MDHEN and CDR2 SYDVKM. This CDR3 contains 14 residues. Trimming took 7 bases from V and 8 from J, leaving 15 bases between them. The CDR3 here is CASTSRRGHSPLHF. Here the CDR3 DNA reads TGTGCCAGCACCTCACGGCGCGGGCATTCACCCCTCCACTTT.

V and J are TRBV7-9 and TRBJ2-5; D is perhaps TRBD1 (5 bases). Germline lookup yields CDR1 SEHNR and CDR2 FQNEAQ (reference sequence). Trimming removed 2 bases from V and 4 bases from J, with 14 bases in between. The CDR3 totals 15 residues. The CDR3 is CASSLIVGRGETQYF. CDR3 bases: TGTGCCAGCAGCTTAATAGTTGGAAGGGGAGAGACCCAGTACTTC.

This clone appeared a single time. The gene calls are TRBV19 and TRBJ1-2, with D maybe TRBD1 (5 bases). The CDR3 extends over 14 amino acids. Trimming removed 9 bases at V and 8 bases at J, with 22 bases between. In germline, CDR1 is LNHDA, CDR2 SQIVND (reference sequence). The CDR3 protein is CASRTRQFPGGYTF. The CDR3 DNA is TGTGCCAGCCGAACCCGACAGTTCCCCGGGGGCTACACCTTC.

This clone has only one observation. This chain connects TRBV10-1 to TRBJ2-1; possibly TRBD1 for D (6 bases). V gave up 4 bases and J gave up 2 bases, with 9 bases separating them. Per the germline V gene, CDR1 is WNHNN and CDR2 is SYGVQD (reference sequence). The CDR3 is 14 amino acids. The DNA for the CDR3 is TGCGCCAGCAGTGGCTACAGGGCCTACAATGAGCAGTTCTTC. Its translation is CASSGYRAYNEQFF.

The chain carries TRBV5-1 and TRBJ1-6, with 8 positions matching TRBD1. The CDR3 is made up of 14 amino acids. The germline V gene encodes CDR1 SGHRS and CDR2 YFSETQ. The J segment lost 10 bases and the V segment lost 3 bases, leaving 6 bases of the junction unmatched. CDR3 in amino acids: CASSYGQGTSPLHF. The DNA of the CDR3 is TGCGCCAGCAGCTATGGACAGGGAACGTCACCCCTCCACTTT.

In nucleotides, the CDR3 is TGTGCCAGTAGTACCTTGCCGGGACAGGGCTTCCAGCCCCAGCATTTT. This gives the protein CASSTLPGQGFQPQHF. The chain uses TRBV19 and TRBJ1-5; 9 nucleotides agree with TRBD1. The junction had 11 bases not matched to a gene; V was cut back by 4 bases and J by 7 bases. CDR1 and CDR2 from the germline V gene are LNHDA and SQIVND (reference sequence). The CDR3 loop spans 16 amino acids.